This TCR beta chain was obtained from a study of blood T cells in healthy people across ages. Alongside a J-beta primer mix, a sample-barcoded 5' primer served in a second PCR lasting roughly 6 to 12 cycles. The authors tagged each cDNA molecule using a template-switch adaptor with 12 random nucleotides. TCRdb processed the 5' RACE reads anew with MiXCR; each CDR3 protein has one entry. Of about 580,000 distinct CDR3 sequences in the sample, more than 45% are singletons; the top ten hold about 26%. Per sample, at least 5 micrograms of total RNA were extracted. This clonotype showed up many times. This CDR3 has 16 residues. V shed 6 bases and J shed 0 bases, with 16 bases lying between them. Germline V gene lookup returns CDR1 MNHNY and CDR2 SVGAGI (reference sequence).

This receptor was obtained from an elderly man in good health. The sample consisted of blood. This sequence joins TRBV6-6 and TRBJ2-3; TRBD1 or TRBD2 may be the D gene (5 bases each). The CDR3 protein is CASSSGTLTSTDTQYF. The CDR3 DNA is TGTGCCAGCAGCTCCGGGACGTTGACTAGCACAGATACGCAGTATTTT.